Here is one T cell receptor beta chain with its context. V dropped 5 bases and J dropped 8 bases, with 19 bases sitting between them. The CDR3 has 16 residues. Germline-derived CDR1 and CDR2 are SEHNR and FQNEAQ (reference sequence). The data originate from a study of T cell responses to AZD1222 COVID-19 vaccine. Profiling relied on immunoSEQ multiplex PCR, and the TCRdb table lists in-frame clones only, not all of them. Among fewer than 200,000 clones listed, roughly 92% were seen once. The chain couples TRBV7-9 to TRBJ1-6; D might be TRBD1 (6 bases). The material sequenced was peripheral blood, taken 28 days after the second AZD1222 dose. The source is an adult who received the AZD1222 COVID-19 vaccine. The chain's CDR3 is CASSPDRYSSYSPLHF. In nucleotides, the CDR3 is TGTGCCAGCAGCCCGGACAGATACTCTTCCTATTCACCCCTCCACTTT.